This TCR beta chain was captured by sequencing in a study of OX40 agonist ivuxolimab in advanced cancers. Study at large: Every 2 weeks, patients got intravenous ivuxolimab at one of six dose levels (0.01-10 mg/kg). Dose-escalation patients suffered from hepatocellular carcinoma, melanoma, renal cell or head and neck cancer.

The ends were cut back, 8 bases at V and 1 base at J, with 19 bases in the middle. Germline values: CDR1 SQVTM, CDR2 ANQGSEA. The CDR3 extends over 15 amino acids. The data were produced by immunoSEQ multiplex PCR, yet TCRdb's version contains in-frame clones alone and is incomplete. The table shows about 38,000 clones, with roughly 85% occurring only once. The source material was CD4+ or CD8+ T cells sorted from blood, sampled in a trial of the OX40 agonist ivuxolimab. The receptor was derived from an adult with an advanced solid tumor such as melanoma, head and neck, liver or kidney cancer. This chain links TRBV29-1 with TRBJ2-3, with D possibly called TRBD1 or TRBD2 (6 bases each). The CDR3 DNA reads TGCAGCATCCCGGAGGGGGGTTTTGGCACAGATACGCAGTATTTT. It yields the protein CSIPEGGFGTDTQYF.